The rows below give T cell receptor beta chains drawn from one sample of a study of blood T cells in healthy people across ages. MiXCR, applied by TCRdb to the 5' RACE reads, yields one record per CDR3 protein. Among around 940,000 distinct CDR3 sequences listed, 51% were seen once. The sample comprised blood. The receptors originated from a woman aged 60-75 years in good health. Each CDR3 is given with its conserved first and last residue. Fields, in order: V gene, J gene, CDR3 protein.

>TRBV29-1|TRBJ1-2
CSVEAGASNNYGYTF
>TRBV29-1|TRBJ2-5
CSVTRDRGRETQYF
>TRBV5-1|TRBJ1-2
CASSLSQGSDYGYTF
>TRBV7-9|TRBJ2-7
CASSLTGTGEYEQYF
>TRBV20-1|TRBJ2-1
CSARKAGGRKDEQFF
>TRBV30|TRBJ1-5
CAWSGQGAPGPQHF
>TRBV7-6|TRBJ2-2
CASSPSTITGELFF
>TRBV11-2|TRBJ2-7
CASSFRAGAFGDEQYF
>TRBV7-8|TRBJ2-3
CASSRGGTSVDTQYF
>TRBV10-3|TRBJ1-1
CATTSGRVSTEAFF
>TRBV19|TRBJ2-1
CATRPNDGGFRDEQFF
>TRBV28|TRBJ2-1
CASRPGTGSFSEQFF
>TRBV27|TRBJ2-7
CASSRTLRYEQYF
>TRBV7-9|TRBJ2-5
CASGPSGNQETQYF
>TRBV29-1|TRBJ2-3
CSAEGAPGTDTQYF
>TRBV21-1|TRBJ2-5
CASSKSGSGQGARCEETQYF
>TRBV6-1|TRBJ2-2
CASRRTGRNTGELFF
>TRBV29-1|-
CSAVAGGPLTGEQYF
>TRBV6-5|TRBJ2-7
CASSALSVRYEQYF
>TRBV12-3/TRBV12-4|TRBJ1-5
CASSPRSSNQPQHF
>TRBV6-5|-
CASRVGTGGGEQYF
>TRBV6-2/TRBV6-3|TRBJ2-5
CASSPDRDRIETQYF
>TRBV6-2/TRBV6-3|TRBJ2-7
CATTGNYEQYF
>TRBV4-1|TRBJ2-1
CASSQGLAAFSYNEQFF
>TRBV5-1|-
CASSTLRAGDYEQYF
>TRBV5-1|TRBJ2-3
CASSFGQIADTQYF
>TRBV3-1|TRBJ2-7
CASSQRDGSYEQYF
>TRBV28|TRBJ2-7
CASRITGAGYEQYF
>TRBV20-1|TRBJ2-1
CSARGLATYNEQFF
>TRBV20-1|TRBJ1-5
CSATWGGNQPQHF
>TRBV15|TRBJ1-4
CATSLNMDNEKLFF
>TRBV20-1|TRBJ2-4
CSARASHELAKNIQYF
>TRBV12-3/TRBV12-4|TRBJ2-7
CASSLAGLYYEQYF
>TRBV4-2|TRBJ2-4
CASSQDLAGGAVDIQYF
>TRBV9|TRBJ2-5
CASSVLGQGEAEQYF
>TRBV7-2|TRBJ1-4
CASSPGQALRLFF
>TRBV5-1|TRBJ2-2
CASSLVGTNTGELFF
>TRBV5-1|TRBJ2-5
CASSGEQYQETQYF
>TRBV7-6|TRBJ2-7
CASSLRASGIYEQYF
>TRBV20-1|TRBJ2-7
CSARDPGAPGKYF
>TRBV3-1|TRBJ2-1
CASSQLAGVGEQFF
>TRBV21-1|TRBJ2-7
CASSRRRDRDYEQYF
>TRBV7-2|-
CASSLGGPLGNYEQYF
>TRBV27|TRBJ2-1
CASSPRSGGSYNEQFF
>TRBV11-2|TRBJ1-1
CASSLTLMNTEAFF
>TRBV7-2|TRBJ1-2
CASRNLDRVNYGYTF
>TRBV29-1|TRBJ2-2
CSIDRAGGGTGELFF
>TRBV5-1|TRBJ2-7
CASSLASASGGINSYEQYF
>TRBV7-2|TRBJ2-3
CASSPARAQDTQYF